This T cell receptor beta chain was sequenced in a study of shared clonotypes between healthy human individuals. The data were produced by immunoSEQ multiplex PCR, yet TCRdb's version contains in-frame clones alone and is incomplete. The table has about 700,000 clones, under 95% seen once. Positively selected for CCR7, the CD45RO-negative cells used as naive CD8 cells excluded terminally differentiated effector memory CD45RA+ cells. The origin of this receptor is a man aged 25 to 45 in good health. The sequenced sample consisted of naive CD8+ T cells sorted from blood.

CDR3 bases: TGTGCCAGCAGCTTACAGGGTAACGAGCAGTACTTC. Encoded protein: CASSLQGNEQYF. The chain employs TRBV7-9 and TRBJ2-7, with a possible D match to TRBD1 (5 bases). From germline, CDR1 is SEHNR and CDR2 FQNEAQ (reference sequence). This CDR3 comprises 12 residues. V shed 2 bases and J shed 5 bases, with 7 bases lying between them.